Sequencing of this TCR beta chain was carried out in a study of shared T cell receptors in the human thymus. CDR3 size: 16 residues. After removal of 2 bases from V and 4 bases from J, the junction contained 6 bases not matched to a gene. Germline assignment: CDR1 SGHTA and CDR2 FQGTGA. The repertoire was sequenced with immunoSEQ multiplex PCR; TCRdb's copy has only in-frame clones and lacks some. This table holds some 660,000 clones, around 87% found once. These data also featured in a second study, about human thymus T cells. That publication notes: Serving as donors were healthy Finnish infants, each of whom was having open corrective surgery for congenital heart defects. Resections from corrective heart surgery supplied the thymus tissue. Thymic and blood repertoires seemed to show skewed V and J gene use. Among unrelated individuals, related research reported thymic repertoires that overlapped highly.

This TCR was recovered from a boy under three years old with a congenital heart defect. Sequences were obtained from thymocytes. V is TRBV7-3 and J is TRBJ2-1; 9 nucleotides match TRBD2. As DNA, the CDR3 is TGTGCCAGCAGCTTAGGGAGCGGGGGGAATTACAATGAGCAGTTCTTC. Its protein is CASSLGSGGNYNEQFF.